This T cell receptor beta chain came from a study of shared T cell receptors in the human thymus. Measured with immunoSEQ multiplex PCR; TCRdb has only the in-frame clones, and not every one. Among hundreds of thousands of clones listed, about 80% were seen once. The CDR3 contains 15 residues. Looked up from germline, CDR1 is GTSNPN and CDR2 is SVGIG (reference sequence). Unmatched junction bases numbered 9, after V lost 2 bases and J lost 5 bases. Separately, the same data were catalogued under a study of human thymus T cells. This second report adds: Healthy Finnish infants having corrective surgery for congenital heart defects served as donors. Obtained as resections during corrective heart surgery, the thymus tissue was then studied. Apparent skewing of V and J gene usage characterized both thymic and blood repertoires. Thymic repertoires from unrelated individuals overlapped highly, related research reported.

The chain joins TRBV30 to TRBJ2-1, with 7 positions matching TRBD2. The TCR originated in a boy under three years old with a congenital heart defect. Sequenced material: thymocytes. The CDR3 nucleotides are TGTGCCTGGAGTACATCCGGGAGGAAGGACAATGAGCAGTTCTTC. As protein: CAWSTSGRKDNEQFF.